The sample holds a few counts of the clone carrying this T cell receptor (beta chain). Its cognate antigen is unknown. This CDR3 is built from 19 residues. The V gene's germline CDR1 is SGHTA and CDR2 FQGNSA. Trimming cost V 5 bases and J 5 bases; bases outside gene matches: 20. This sample was taken from a study of T cell repertoires in cytomegalovirus infection. The overall study: Public signatures in TCR beta pointed to CMV infection and matching HLA type.

Broader study findings: Of the TCR beta families, the public ones yielded a cumulative frequency that identified carriers of CMV plus the relevant HLA.

TCRdb independently ran MiXCR on the reads; one entry per CDR3 protein. The data contain some 500,000 distinct CDR3 sequences, about 33% of them singletons. The J gene is TRBJ2-3, the V gene TRBV7-2; 9 nucleotides align to TRBD2. The clonotype comes from a human donor in good health (CMV status not recorded). Some clones in this sample may be carry-over from other donors' samples. Sequenced here: cultured PBMCs, sampled from culture after CMV antigen stimulation. In nucleotides, the CDR3 is TGTGCCAGCAGCAACGTATACCCAGAGGGCGGGAGGGCCATAGATACGCAGTATTTT. Translated, it gives CASSNVYPEGGRAIDTQYF.